These 13 T cell receptor beta chains were all obtained from the same sample, sequenced in a study of immune evolution from preneoplasia to lung adenocarcinoma. Method: immunoSEQ multiplex PCR; TCRdb's copy keeps in-frame clones and lacks some. Of fewer than 7,000 clones in the sample, approximately 79% were seen once. The specimen sequenced was FFPE minimally invasive lung adenocarcinoma tissue. The source is a person aged 65 to 79 with lung adenocarcinoma.

This chain joins TRBV5-1 and TRBJ1-2, with a possible D match to TRBD1 (6 bases). Germline V gives CDR1 SGHRS, CDR2 YFSETQ. Deletions cut 4 bases from V and 2 bases from J, with 18 bases between. This CDR3 has 16 amino acids. Here the CDR3 reads CASSGTVTGQNYGYTF. Written as DNA, the CDR3 is TGCGCCAGCAGCGGCACCGTCACAGGGCAGAACTATGGCTACACCTTC.

The chain uses TRBV9 and TRBJ2-3; D is unresolved. The V end was cut by 0 bases, the J end by 7 bases, with 12 bases between. The CDR3 consists of 14 residues. Germline CDR1 SGDLS, CDR2 YYNGEE. CDR3 residues: CASSVALLTHTQYF. In nucleotides, the CDR3 is TGTGCCAGCAGCGTAGCTTTGTTGACCCATACGCAGTATTTT.

A single count supports this clone. CDR3 nucleotides: TGTGCCAGCAGCGCGTGGCAGGGGGCCTGGGGGGAGCTGTTTTTT. This gives the protein CASSAWQGAWGELFF. The chain carries TRBV9 and TRBJ2-2; TRBD1 aligns across 8 bases. After removal of 3 bases from V and 8 bases from J, the junction contained 9 bases not matched to a gene. From germline, CDR1 is SGDLS and CDR2 YYNGEE. The length of the CDR3 is 15 residues.

Sample share makes this clone medium-sized. This chain uses TRBV5-1 with TRBJ2-1, with D possibly matching TRBD1 (8 bases). The length of the CDR3 is 13 residues. CDR1 SGHRS and CDR2 YFSETQ come from the germline V gene. Trimming took off 8 bases at V and 5 bases at J, with 14 bases between the two ends. This CDR3 is CASHRGGNNEQFF. The CDR3 nucleotides read TGCGCCAGTCACAGGGGGGGGAACAATGAGCAGTTCTTC. The entire variable domain, with the rest obtained from reference TRBV5-1 and TRBJ2-1, is as follows: KAGVTQTPRYLIKTRGQQVTLSCSPISGHRSVSWYQQTPGQGLQFLFEYFSETQRNKGNFPGRFSGRQFSNSRSEMNVSTLELGDSALYLCASHRGGNNEQFFGPGTRLTVL.

V gene TRBV29-1 combines with J gene TRBJ2-3, with unresolved D. Germline V gene lookup returns CDR1 SQVTM and CDR2 ANQGSEA. The V and J ends lost 3 bases and 0 bases respectively, with 13 bases between them. This CDR3 has 15 residues. In DNA, the CDR3 is TGCAGCGTTGATCTCCACCTAACTAGCACAGATACGCAGTATTTT. As protein: CSVDLHLTSTDTQYF.

Notes on this clone: Germline and junction disagree at one end, which may indicate a read error. The rearrangement joins TRBV7-7 to TRBJ1-4, with a tentative D call TRBD1 (5 bases). Germline CDR1 SSHAT, CDR2 FNYEAQ (reference sequence). This CDR3 spans 13 amino acids. CDR3 DNA: TGTGCTAGCAGCTTAGGGACGAGGGAAAAACTGTTTTTT. It codes for CASSLGTREKLFF.

The chain uses TRBV7-8 and TRBJ2-5; TRBD2 agrees at 12 bases. This CDR3 spans 15 amino acids. Germline loops: CDR1 SGHVS, CDR2 FQNEAQ. The V and J ends lost 3 bases and 5 bases, in that order; junction bases with no gene match: 4. The CDR3 region has the DNA TGTGCCAGCAGCTTTTACACTAGCGGGGGGGAGACCCAGTACTTC. This codes for CASSFYTSGGETQYF.

The rearrangement uses TRBV15 and TRBJ2-6, with 9 positions matching TRBD1. The CDR3 has 17 residues. Germline values: CDR1 LNHNV, CDR2 YYDKDF (reference sequence). V lost 0 bases, J lost 2 bases, and 2 bases stayed unmatched. Here the CDR3 reads CATSRDRDRAGANVLTF. The CDR3 region has the DNA TGTGCCACCAGCAGAGATCGGGACAGGGCTGGGGCCAACGTCCTGACTTTC.

The rearrangement links TRBV6-5 to TRBJ1-1; D is perhaps TRBD1 (6 bases). CDR1 is MNHEY and CDR2 is SVGAGI in the germline V gene. The CDR3 has 16 residues. The V end lost 2 bases, the J end lost 4 bases, and 17 bases lay between the germline ends. The CDR3 here is CASSYRGSGGPTEAFF. The CDR3 nucleotides are TGTGCCAGCAGTTACCGTGGTTCCGGGGGGCCCACTGAAGCTTTCTTT.

This chain joins TRBV28 and TRBJ2-3, with unresolved D. The germline V gene encodes CDR1 MDHEN and CDR2 SYDVKM. This CDR3 is 13 amino acids long. Trimming removed 5 bases at V and 5 bases at J, with 11 bases between. The DNA for the CDR3 is TGTGCCAGCAGTATCCTCAGACGAGATACGCAGTATTTT. It translates to CASSILRRDTQYF.

This sequence joins TRBV7-9 and TRBJ2-1; TRBD2 is a possible D gene (6 bases). V gave up 4 bases and J gave up 4 bases, with 14 bases separating them. The germline V gene has CDR1 SEHNR and CDR2 FQNEAQ (reference sequence). The CDR3 loop spans 15 amino acids. The CDR3 here is CASSSGVNLYNEQFF. The CDR3 DNA follows: TGTGCCAGCAGCTCGGGGGTAAACCTTTACAATGAGCAGTTCTTC.

The chain has TRBV11-2 and TRBJ1-1; no clear D. The CDR3 extends over 14 amino acids. Germline V lookup: CDR1 SGHAT, CDR2 FQNNGV. V lost 0 bases to trimming and J lost 3 bases, with 8 bases between them. CDR3 residues: CASSLDFPYTEAFF. The DNA of the CDR3 is TGTGCCAGCAGCTTAGACTTCCCCTACACTGAAGCTTTCTTT.

The rearrangement links TRBV29-1 to TRBJ1-2; TRBD1 might be the D (5 bases). This CDR3 has 11 residues. V was cut by 7 bases and J by 6 bases, with 12 bases left in between. CDR1 and CDR2 (germline): SQVTM, ANQGSEA. CDR3 nucleotides: TGCAGCGGCTACGGGACGAATGGCTACACCTTC. As protein: CSGYGTNGYTF.